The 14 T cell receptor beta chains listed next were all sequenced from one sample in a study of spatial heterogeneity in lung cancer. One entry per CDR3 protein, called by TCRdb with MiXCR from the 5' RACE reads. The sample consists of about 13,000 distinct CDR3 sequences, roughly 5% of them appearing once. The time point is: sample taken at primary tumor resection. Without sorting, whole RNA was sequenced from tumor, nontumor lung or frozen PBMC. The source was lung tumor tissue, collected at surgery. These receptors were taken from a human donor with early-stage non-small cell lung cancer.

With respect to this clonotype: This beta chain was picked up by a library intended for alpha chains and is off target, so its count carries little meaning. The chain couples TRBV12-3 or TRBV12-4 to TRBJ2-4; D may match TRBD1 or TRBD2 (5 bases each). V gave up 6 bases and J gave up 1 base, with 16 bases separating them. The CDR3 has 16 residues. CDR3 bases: TGTGCCAGCAGACCGCCCTCCGGGGCCGCCAAAAACATTCAGTACTTC. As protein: CASRPPSGAAKNIQYF.

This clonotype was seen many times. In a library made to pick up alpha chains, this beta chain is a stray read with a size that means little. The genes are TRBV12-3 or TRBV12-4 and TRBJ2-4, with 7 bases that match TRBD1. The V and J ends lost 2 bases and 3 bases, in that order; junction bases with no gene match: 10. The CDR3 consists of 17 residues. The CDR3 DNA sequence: TGTGCCAGCAGTTTACGCTACAGGGGAAAGGACAAAAACATTCAGTACTTC. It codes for CASSLRYRGKDKNIQYF.

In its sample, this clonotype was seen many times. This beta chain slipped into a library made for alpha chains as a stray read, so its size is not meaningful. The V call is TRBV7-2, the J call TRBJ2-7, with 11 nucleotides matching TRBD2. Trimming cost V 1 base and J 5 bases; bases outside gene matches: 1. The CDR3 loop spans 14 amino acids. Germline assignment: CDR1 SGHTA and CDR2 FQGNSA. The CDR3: CASSLGTSGHEQYV. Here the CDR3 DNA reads TGTGCCAGCAGCTTAGGGACTAGCGGGCACGAGCAGTACGTC.

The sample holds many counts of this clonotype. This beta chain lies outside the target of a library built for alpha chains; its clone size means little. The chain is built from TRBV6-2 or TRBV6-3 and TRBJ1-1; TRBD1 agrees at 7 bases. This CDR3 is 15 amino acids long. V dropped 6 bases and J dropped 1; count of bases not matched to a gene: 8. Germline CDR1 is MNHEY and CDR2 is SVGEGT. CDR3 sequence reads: CASRPLGQTNTEAFF. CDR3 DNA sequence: TGTGCCAGCAGACCGTTGGGACAGACGAACACTGAAGCTTTCTTT.

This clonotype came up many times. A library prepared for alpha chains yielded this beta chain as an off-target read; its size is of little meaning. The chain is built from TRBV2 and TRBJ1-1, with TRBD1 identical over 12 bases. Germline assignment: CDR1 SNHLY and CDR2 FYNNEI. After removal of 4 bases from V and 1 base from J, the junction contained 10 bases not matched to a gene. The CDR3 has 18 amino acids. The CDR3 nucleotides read TGTGCCAGCAGTGTGGGGCTGGGACAGGGGGCCGGGAACACTGAAGCTTTCTTT. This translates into CASSVGLGQGAGNTEAFF.

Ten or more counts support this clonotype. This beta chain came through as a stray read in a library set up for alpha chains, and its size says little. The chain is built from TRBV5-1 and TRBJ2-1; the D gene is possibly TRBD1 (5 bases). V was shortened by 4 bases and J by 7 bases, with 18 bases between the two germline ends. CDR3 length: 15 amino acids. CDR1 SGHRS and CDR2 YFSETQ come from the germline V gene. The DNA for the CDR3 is TGCGCCAGCAGCCTTCGACTGGAAGGGGTTAATGAGCAGTTCTTC. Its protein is CASSLRLEGVNEQFF.

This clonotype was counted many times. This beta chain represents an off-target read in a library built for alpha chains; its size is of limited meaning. CDR3 in amino acids: CASREAPYGYTF. The CDR3, as DNA: TGTGCCAGCAGAGAAGCACCGTATGGCTACACCTTC. The rearrangement uses TRBV6-2 or TRBV6-3 and TRBJ1-2; D gene uncertain. Trimming took off 6 bases at V and 5 bases at J, with 10 bases between the two ends. The CDR3 runs to 12 residues. CDR1 MNHEY and CDR2 SVGEGT come from the germline V gene.

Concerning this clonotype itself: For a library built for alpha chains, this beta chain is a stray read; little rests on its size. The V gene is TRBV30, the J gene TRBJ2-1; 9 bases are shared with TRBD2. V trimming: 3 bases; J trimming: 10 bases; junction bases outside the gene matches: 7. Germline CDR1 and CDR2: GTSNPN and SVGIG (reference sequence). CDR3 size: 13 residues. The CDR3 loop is CAWSPPAGGEQFF. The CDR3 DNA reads TGTGCCTGGAGCCCTCCAGCGGGAGGAGAGCAGTTCTTC.

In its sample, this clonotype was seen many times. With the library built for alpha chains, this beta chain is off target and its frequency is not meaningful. For the CDR3, the DNA is TGTGCCAGCTCACCAATCGGAAACAGGGGGAACACTGAAGCTTTCTTT. Translated, it gives CASSPIGNRGNTEAFF. The chain couples TRBV18 to TRBJ1-1; 7 bases match TRBD1. The germline V gene encodes CDR1 KGHSH and CDR2 LQKENI. CDR3 length: 16 amino acids. The junction had 7 bases not matched to a gene; V was cut back by 2 bases and J by 1 base. The whole variable domain, remainder taken from reference TRBV18 and TRBJ1-1, is NAGVMQNPRHLVRRRGQEARLRCSPMKGHSHVYWYRQLPEEGLKFMVYLQKENIIDESGMPKERFSAEFPKEGPSILRIQQVVRGDSAAYFCASSPIGNRGNTEAFFGQGTRLTVV.

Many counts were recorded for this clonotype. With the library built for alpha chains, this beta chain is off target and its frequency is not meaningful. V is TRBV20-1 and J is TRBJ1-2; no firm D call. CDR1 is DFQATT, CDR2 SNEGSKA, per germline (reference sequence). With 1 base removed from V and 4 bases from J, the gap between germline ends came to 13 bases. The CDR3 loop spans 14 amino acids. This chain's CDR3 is CSARVARTAYGYTF. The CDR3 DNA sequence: TGCAGTGCTAGAGTCGCCAGGACGGCCTATGGCTACACCTTC.

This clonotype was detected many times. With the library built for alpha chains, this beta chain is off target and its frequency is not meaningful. Here the CDR3 reads CASSQETTLRETQYF. The CDR3 coding sequence is TGCGCCAGCAGCCAAGAGACTACCCTAAGAGAGACCCAGTACTTC. V gene TRBV4-1 combines with J gene TRBJ2-5; D is perhaps TRBD2 (5 bases). Per germline, CDR1 MGHRA and CDR2 YSYEKL. This CDR3 is 15 amino acids long. V was trimmed by 0 bases and J by 4 bases, leaving 12 bases between them.

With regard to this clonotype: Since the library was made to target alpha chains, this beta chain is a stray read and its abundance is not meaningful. The CDR3 is CASSEGLAGFYNEQFF. The DNA of the CDR3 is TGTGCCAGCAGTGAAGGGCTAGCGGGCTTCTACAATGAGCAGTTCTTC. The chain is built from TRBV2 and TRBJ2-1; TRBD2 aligns across 8 bases. The V and J ends lost 1 base and 3 bases, in that order; junction bases with no gene match: 5. The CDR3 is made up of 16 amino acids. Per the germline V gene, CDR1 is SNHLY and CDR2 is FYNNEI.

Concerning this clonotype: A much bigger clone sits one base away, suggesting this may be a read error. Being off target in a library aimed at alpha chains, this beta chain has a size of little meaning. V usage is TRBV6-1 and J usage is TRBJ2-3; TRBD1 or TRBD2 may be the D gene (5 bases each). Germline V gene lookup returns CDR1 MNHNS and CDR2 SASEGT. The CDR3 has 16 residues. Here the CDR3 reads CASSEARVLGPDTRYF. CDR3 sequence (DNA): TGTGCCAGCAGTGAAGCGCGGGTGTTGGGGCCAGATACGCGGTATTTT.

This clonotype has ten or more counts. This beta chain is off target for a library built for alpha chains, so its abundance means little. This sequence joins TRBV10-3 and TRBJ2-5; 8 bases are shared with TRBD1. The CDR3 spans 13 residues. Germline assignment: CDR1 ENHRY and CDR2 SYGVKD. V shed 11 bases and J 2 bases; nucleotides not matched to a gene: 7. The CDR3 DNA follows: TGTGCCGCGACAGGGGCGATACAAGAGACCCAGTACTTC. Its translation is CAATGAIQETQYF.